One sample yielded the 27 T cell receptor beta chains listed below, sequenced in a study of cytomegalovirus exposure and HLA in healthy donors. This table comes from immunoSEQ multiplex PCR, and its TCRdb copy is limited to in-frame clones, with some not included. The sample holds some 150,000 clones, about 88% seen once. Sequencing used PBMCs. The receptors originated from a woman in her late teens or twenties in good health and CMV-seropositive.

The chain uses TRBV29-1 and TRBJ1-2; D gene unclear. The CDR3 contains 12 residues. V lost 4 bases and J 6 bases, leaving 12 bases between the germline ends. The germline V gene encodes CDR1 SQVTM and CDR2 ANQGSEA. CDR3 sequence reads: CSVVLGGDGYTF. The CDR3 DNA is TGCAGCGTTGTTCTCGGAGGTGATGGCTACACCTTC.

This rearrangement joins TRBV4-2 to TRBJ2-7; 8 nucleotides agree with TRBD2. Germline V gene lookup returns CDR1 LGHNA and CDR2 YNFKEQ. CDR3 size: 13 residues. Losses at the gene ends were 7 bases for V and 2 bases for J; bases not matched to a gene: 4. The DNA of the CDR3 is TGTGCCAGCAAGAATAGCGGGGCCTACGAGCAGTACTTC. Translation: CASKNSGAYEQYF.

This sequence joins TRBV4-3 and TRBJ1-2, with 9 nucleotides matching TRBD1. Germline V gene lookup returns CDR1 LGHNA and CDR2 YSLEER. CDR3 size: 15 residues. Trimming at V came to 6 bases and at J to 6 bases, leaving 11 bases not matched to a gene. The CDR3: CASRRSTGGSDGYTF. CDR3 bases: TGCGCCAGCAGACGATCAACAGGGGGCTCGGATGGCTACACCTTC.

This chain connects TRBV19 to TRBJ1-5; D remains unclear. Trimming removed 6 bases from V and 0 bases from J, with 18 bases in between. The CDR3 spans 17 residues. CDR1 is LNHDA and CDR2 is SQIVND in the germline V gene (reference sequence). CDR3 nucleotide sequence: TGTGCCAGTAGGACGGAGAAGCATACTTATAGCAATCAGCCCCAGCATTTT. This sequence encodes CASRTEKHTYSNQPQHF.

This clone came up once. The chain combines TRBV4-3 with TRBJ2-7; 7 bases are a match to TRBD2. The CDR3 extends over 15 amino acids. V dropped 1 base and J dropped 7; count of bases not matched to a gene: 10. Per the germline V gene, CDR1 is LGHNA and CDR2 is YSLEER. CDR3 region: CASSQASGGYTEQYF. The DNA of the CDR3 is TGCGCCAGCAGCCAAGCCTCCGGGGGGTACACTGAGCAGTACTTC.

This clone showed up just once. V gene TRBV5-1 combines with J gene TRBJ2-1, with 12 bases that match TRBD2. There are 17 residues in the CDR3. In germline, CDR1 is SGHRS, CDR2 YFSETQ. Trimming at V came to 3 bases and at J to 8 bases, leaving 12 bases not matched to a gene. This chain's CDR3 is CASSSVALAGGMDEQFF. The CDR3 bases are TGCGCCAGCAGCTCGGTAGCACTAGCGGGAGGTATGGATGAGCAGTTCTTC. The whole variable domain, filled in from reference TRBV5-1 and TRBJ2-1, reads KAGVTQTPRYLIKTRGQQVTLSCSPISGHRSVSWYQQTPGQGLQFLFEYFSETQRNKGNFPGRFSGRQFSNSRSEMNVSTLELGDSALYLCASSSVALAGGMDEQFFGPGTRLTVL.

The chain couples TRBV2 to TRBJ2-5; 8 nucleotides line up with TRBD2. The CDR3 length is 12 residues. CDR1 is SNHLY and CDR2 is FYNNEI in the germline V gene. V gave up 5 bases and J gave up 4 bases; unmatched junction bases: 0. The CDR3: CASSTSGETQYF. Here the CDR3 DNA reads TGTGCCAGCAGTACTAGCGGAGAGACCCAGTACTTC.

V usage is TRBV2 and J usage is TRBJ1-4; D may be TRBD1 (5 bases). The V gene lost 6 bases and the J gene lost 2 bases, with 10 bases spanning the gap. This CDR3 has 14 residues. Germline CDR1 and CDR2: SNHLY and FYNNEI. CDR3 loop: CASRTTVTNEKLFF. The CDR3, as DNA: TGTGCCAGCAGAACGACAGTTACTAATGAAAAACTGTTTTTT.

V usage is TRBV5-4 and J usage is TRBJ2-3; 8 positions agree with TRBD1. Germline lookup yields CDR1 SGHNT and CDR2 YYREEE (reference sequence). This CDR3 spans 15 amino acids. The trim removed 5 bases at V and 4 bases at J, leaving 9 bases unmatched. This CDR3 reads CASSPGQVFSDTQYF. The DNA for the CDR3 is TGTGCCAGCAGTCCGGGACAGGTCTTCTCAGATACGCAGTATTTT.

V usage is TRBV5-1 and J usage is TRBJ2-1, with 10 positions matching TRBD1. CDR3 size: 15 residues. V gave up 6 bases and J gave up 9 bases; unmatched junction bases: 12. Germline CDR1 reads SGHRS; CDR2 reads YFSETQ. The CDR3 here is CASTTDRGRSGEQFF. The DNA of the CDR3 is TGCGCCAGCACTACCGACAGGGGGCGATCGGGTGAGCAGTTCTTC.

This clone was observed a single time. The rearrangement links TRBV10-3 to TRBJ2-7, with D possibly matching TRBD1 (6 bases). This CDR3 has 12 amino acids. From germline, CDR1 is ENHRY and CDR2 SYGVKD. V lost 10 bases and J 1 base, leaving 11 bases between the germline ends. The CDR3 region is CATMTGSYEQYF. CDR3 nucleotide sequence: TGTGCCACAATGACAGGTTCCTACGAGCAGTACTTC.

CDR3 residues: CASSANNRGGTHSNQPQHF. In DNA, the CDR3 is TGTGCCAGCAGTGCTAACAACAGGGGGGGAACCCATAGCAATCAGCCCCAGCATTTT. J is TRBJ1-5 and V is TRBV6-1; 8 nucleotides line up with TRBD1. J gave up 0 bases and V 4 bases, and 14 bases lay outside the gene matches. CDR1 is MNHNS and CDR2 is SASEGT in the germline V gene. The CDR3 sequence is 19 residues long.

This sequence joins TRBV28 and TRBJ1-5, with 7 bases lining up with TRBD1. V was clipped by 6 bases and J by 4 bases; unmatched bases: 6. Germline V CDR1 and CDR2: MDHEN, SYDVKM. The CDR3 has 14 residues. This CDR3 reads CASSTPGQNQPQHF. CDR3 sequence (DNA): TGTGCCAGCAGCACCCCGGGACAGAATCAGCCCCAGCATTTT.

Only one count was recorded for this clone. The V call is TRBV7-8, the J call TRBJ2-7, with D hard to call. The germline V gene has CDR1 SGHVS and CDR2 FQNEAQ. CDR3 length equals 13 residues. V was clipped by 3 bases and J by 3 bases, with 9 bases between them. The CDR3 DNA sequence: TGTGCCAGCAGCTTTAATGGCAACTACGAGCAGTACTTC. Its translation: CASSFNGNYEQYF.

CDR3 bases: TGTGCCAGCAGAAGGACTAGCGGAGTAGCGTACGAGCAGTACTTC. Translated, it gives CASRRTSGVAYEQYF. The V call is TRBV6-5, the J call TRBJ2-7, with TRBD2 identical over 10 bases. CDR1 and CDR2 from the germline V gene are MNHEY and SVGAGI. Trimming at V came to 6 bases and at J to 4 bases, leaving 9 bases not matched to a gene. This CDR3 comprises 15 residues.

The chain employs TRBV5-1 and TRBJ2-1; 9 bases are shared with TRBD2. The germline gives CDR1 SGHRS, CDR2 YFSETQ. The length of the CDR3 is 15 residues. Losses at the gene ends were 0 bases for V and 5 bases for J; bases not matched to a gene: 3. As DNA, the CDR3 is TGCGCCAGCAGCTTGGGGCCTAGCGGGAACAATGAGCAGTTCTTC. Protein: CASSLGPSGNNEQFF.

The rearrangement joins TRBV6-6 to TRBJ2-7; 11 bases are a match to TRBD2. CDR3 length equals 16 residues. Trimming cost V 0 bases and J 1 base; bases outside gene matches: 2. CDR1 and CDR2 (germline): MNHNY, SVGAGI (reference sequence). DNA for the CDR3: TGTGCCAGCAGTTACTCACTAGCGGGGGATTCCTACGAGCAGTACTTC. Translated, it gives CASSYSLAGDSYEQYF.

As DNA, the CDR3 is TGTGCCAGCAGCTTAGAGGGACACCTGAACACTGAAGCTTTCTTT. It specifies CASSLEGHLNTEAFF. The rearrangement links TRBV11-2 to TRBJ1-1, with TRBD1 as a possible D gene (6 bases). CDR3 size: 15 residues. Germline lookup yields CDR1 SGHAT and CDR2 FQNNGV. The germline V and J ends were trimmed by 0 bases and 0 bases, with 8 bases remaining between them.

The J gene is TRBJ2-7, the V gene TRBV5-1; the match to TRBD2 covers 9 bases. CDR1 is SGHRS and CDR2 is YFSETQ in the germline V gene. The J segment lost 4 bases and the V segment lost 0 bases, leaving 2 bases of the junction unmatched. The CDR3 spans 14 residues. CDR3 in DNA: TGCGCCAGCAGCTTGGGACTAGCGGTTTACGAGCAGTACTTC. The encoded protein is CASSLGLAVYEQYF. The full variable domain, with the rest looked up from reference TRBV5-1 and TRBJ2-7, is KAGVTQTPRYLIKTRGQQVTLSCSPISGHRSVSWYQQTPGQGLQFLFEYFSETQRNKGNFPGRFSGRQFSNSRSEMNVSTLELGDSALYLCASSLGLAVYEQYFGPGTRLTVT.

This clone was observed a handful of times. The rearrangement links TRBV21-1 to TRBJ2-7; TRBD1, the table's D call, was not compared with the DNA. TRBV21-1 is a pseudogene. The CDR3 is made up of 17 amino acids. Here the CDR3 reads CASSKERGRHLAYEQYF. In DNA form, the CDR3 reads TGTGCCAGCAGCAAAGAAAGGGGCAGACATCTTGCCTACGAGCAGTACTTC.

The chain uses TRBV2 and TRBJ2-1; perhaps TRBD1 as D (5 bases). Germline V CDR1 and CDR2: SNHLY, FYNNEI. This CDR3 has 16 amino acids. The V end lost 6 bases, the J end lost 0 bases, and 15 bases lay between the germline ends. CDR3 sequence: CASRGPGQSSYNEQFF. CDR3 sequence (DNA): TGTGCCAGCAGGGGGCCGGGCCAGAGCTCCTACAATGAGCAGTTCTTC.

The chain uses TRBV7-9 and TRBJ1-2, with TRBD1 identical over 9 bases. Trimming cost V 3 bases and J 10 bases; bases outside gene matches: 6. This CDR3 contains 13 residues. The germline gives CDR1 SEHNR, CDR2 FQNEAQ (reference sequence). CDR3 DNA sequence: TGTGCCAGCAGCTTCAACCGGGACAGGGACTACACCTTC. Its protein product is CASSFNRDRDYTF.

The genes are TRBV15 and TRBJ2-7; 9 bases align to TRBD1. From germline, CDR1 is LNHNV and CDR2 YYDKDF (reference sequence). CDR3 size: 17 residues. Germline trimming cut 0 bases from V and 2 bases from J; bases unmatched to any gene: 8. Here the CDR3 DNA reads TGTGCCACCAGCAGAGATCCCCAGGGACAGGGTGCCTACGAGCAGTACTTC. Its translation: CATSRDPQGQGAYEQYF.

This chain connects TRBV2 to TRBJ2-7; 7 nucleotides align to TRBD2. The germline gives CDR1 SNHLY, CDR2 FYNNEI. J gave up 5 bases and V 5 bases, and 6 bases lay outside the gene matches. The CDR3 runs 13 residues. The CDR3: CASSPLRGDEQYF. The CDR3 coding sequence is TGTGCCAGCAGTCCCCTTCGGGGGGACGAGCAGTACTTC.

To note about this clone: Other DNA sequences of this sample code for an identical CDR3. This chain links TRBV5-1 with TRBJ2-7, with TRBD1 matching 7 bases. The CDR3 covers 14 residues. Germline CDR1 SGHRS, CDR2 YFSETQ. The junction had 7 bases not matched to a gene; V was cut back by 4 bases and J by 3 bases. CDR3 amino acids: CASSPGTVSYEQYF. Written as DNA, the CDR3 is TGCGCCAGCAGCCCCGGGACAGTGAGCTACGAGCAGTACTTC.

The V gene is TRBV30, the J gene TRBJ2-3, with 13 bases identical to TRBD2. Unmatched junction bases numbered 3, after V lost 5 bases and J lost 1 base. The CDR3 sequence is 15 residues long. Looked up from germline, CDR1 is GTSNPN and CDR2 is SVGIG (reference sequence). The DNA for the CDR3 is TGTGCCTGGGGACTAGCGGGAGAGGGCACAGATACGCAGTATTTT. It encodes CAWGLAGEGTDTQYF.

The chain is built from TRBV21-1 and TRBJ2-7; the tabulated D call, TRBD2, remains unverified against the DNA. TRBV21-1 is shown as a pseudogene. The CDR3 runs 18 residues. CDR3 sequence (DNA): TGTGCCAGCAGCAAAGTGAGATGCGAGCGGGGTTTCTCCTACGAGCAGTACTTC. Encoded protein: CASSKVRCERGFSYEQYF.